These 27 T cell receptor beta chains were all obtained from the same sample, sequenced in a study of cytotoxic CD8 clonotypes in ibrutinib-treated CLL. Clones were sequenced by immunoSEQ multiplex PCR, and TCRdb holds only the in-frame ones, with some missing. The profile shows 200,000 to 250,000 clones, around 70% of them singletons. The material was PBMCs, obtained after 12 months of ibrutinib treatment. The receptors derive from a human donor with chronic lymphocytic leukemia.

This chain links TRBV4-2 with TRBJ1-2; D is perhaps TRBD1 (5 bases). The germline CDR1 and CDR2 sequences are LGHNA and YNFKEQ. V lost 1 base and J 4 bases, leaving 13 bases between the germline ends. This CDR3 contains 15 residues. CDR3 residues: CASSQVRDRSYGYTF. As DNA, the CDR3 is TGTGCCAGCAGCCAAGTCAGGGATAGGAGCTATGGCTACACCTTC.

The chain has TRBV19 and TRBJ2-2; 7 nucleotides match TRBD1. In germline, CDR1 is LNHDA, CDR2 SQIVND (reference sequence). The CDR3 has 14 residues. J lost 4 bases, V lost 7 bases, and 6 bases had no gene match. The CDR3 sequence is CASTLGQTTGELFF. The CDR3 bases are TGTGCCAGTACTCTGGGACAGACCACCGGGGAGCTGTTTTTT.

The chain recombines TRBV5-1 with TRBJ2-7; TRBD1 is a possible D gene (6 bases). Looked up from germline, CDR1 is SGHRS and CDR2 is YFSETQ. This CDR3 region has 15 residues. V gave up 0 bases and J gave up 3 bases, with 13 bases separating them. CDR3 bases: TGCGCCAGCAGCTTGGCAGGGGACGGAATCTACGAGCAGTACTTC. This translates into CASSLAGDGIYEQYF.

The chain carries TRBV5-1 and TRBJ2-6; D may correspond to TRBD1 or TRBD2 (5 bases each). There are 11 residues in the CDR3. Germline-derived CDR1 and CDR2 are SGHRS and YFSETQ. V was clipped by 4 bases and J by 12 bases, with 8 bases between them. This CDR3 is CASSRDGVLTF. The CDR3 region has the DNA TGCGCCAGCAGCCGGGACGGCGTCCTGACTTTC.

This chain connects TRBV5-1 to TRBJ1-4; possibly TRBD1 for D (6 bases). The V and J ends lost 0 bases and 4 bases respectively, with 13 bases between them. The length of the CDR3 is 16 residues. The germline V gene has CDR1 SGHRS and CDR2 YFSETQ. The CDR3 reads CASSLAPGAFNEKLFF. In DNA form, the CDR3 reads TGCGCCAGCAGCTTGGCCCCAGGGGCCTTTAATGAAAAACTGTTTTTT.

This clone has more than one count but fewer than ten. The chain carries TRBV18 and TRBJ1-2; a possible D gene is TRBD1 (6 bases). The V gene's germline CDR1 is KGHSH and CDR2 LQKENI. V gave up 3 bases and J gave up 6 bases, with 17 bases separating them. This CDR3 contains 15 residues. The CDR3 loop is CASSPSIGGADGYTF. In DNA, the CDR3 is TGTGCCAGCTCACCGTCGATCGGGGGGGCGGATGGCTACACCTTC.

The V call is TRBV6-4, the J call TRBJ2-1; D is unclear. V lost 4 bases and J lost 6, with 7 bases in between. This CDR3 is built from 12 residues. The germline CDR1 and CDR2 sequences are MRHNA and SNTAGT. For the CDR3, the DNA is TGTGCCAGCAGTGTCGAAGGCAATGAGCAGTTCTTC. This codes for CASSVEGNEQFF.

CDR3: CASRGQLLGYNQPQHF. The CDR3 bases are TGTGCCAGCAGGGGACAGTTACTCGGATACAATCAGCCCCAGCATTTT. The V call is TRBV19, the J call TRBJ1-5; 7 bases line up with TRBD1. After removal of 9 bases from V and 3 bases from J, the junction contained 14 bases not matched to a gene. CDR1 LNHDA and CDR2 SQIVND come from the germline V gene (reference sequence). This CDR3 contains 16 residues.

The CDR3 spells CASSQPPGEQFF. The CDR3 DNA reads as TGCGCCAGCAGCCAACCTCCGGGGGAGCAGTTCTTC. This chain connects TRBV4-1 to TRBJ2-1; tentatively, D is TRBD2 (5 bases). Germline CDR1 is MGHRA and CDR2 is YSYEKL. The CDR3 is made up of 12 amino acids. The germline V and J ends were trimmed by 2 bases and 10 bases, with 9 bases remaining between them.

The genes are TRBV29-1 and TRBJ2-1, with D possibly TRBD2 on 6 matching bases. The CDR3 loop spans 15 amino acids. The V end was cut by 7 bases, the J end by 0 bases, with 16 bases between. CDR1 is SQVTM and CDR2 is ANQGSEA in the germline V gene. CDR3 nucleotide sequence: TGCAGCGCCAAGCCGGAGGGGAGCTCCTACAATGAGCAGTTCTTC. Translated: CSAKPEGSSYNEQFF.

The J gene is TRBJ1-2, the V gene TRBV6-5, with D perhaps TRBD1 (5 bases). The CDR3 spans 15 residues. Germline V lookup: CDR1 MNHEY, CDR2 SVGAGI. The V and J ends lost 0 bases and 4 bases respectively, with 12 bases between them. The CDR3 region is CASSYSQGTVYGYTF. The DNA for the CDR3 is TGTGCCAGCAGTTACTCGCAGGGAACTGTCTATGGCTACACCTTC.

The genes are TRBV30 and TRBJ1-4; D is ambiguous. V shed 1 base and J shed 0 bases, with 12 bases lying between them. Germline CDR1 is GTSNPN and CDR2 is SVGIG (reference sequence). This CDR3 region has 16 residues. The CDR3, as DNA: TGTGCCTGGAGTGCAAGGGTGTTGGCAACTAATGAAAAACTGTTTTTT. This encodes CAWSARVLATNEKLFF.

This clone showed up just once. The genes are TRBV28 and TRBJ2-7; D uncertain. Trimming cost V 5 bases and J 6 bases, with 17 bases left between them. Germline CDR1 and CDR2: MDHEN and SYDVKM. The CDR3 totals 14 residues. The CDR3 protein is CASSAPMRLVEQYF. The CDR3 nucleotides read TGTGCCAGCAGTGCGCCCATGCGGTTAGTCGAGCAGTACTTC.

J is TRBJ2-1 and V is TRBV10-2, with D maybe TRBD1 (5 bases). Germline CDR1 and CDR2: WSHSY and SAAADI. The CDR3 is made up of 15 amino acids. Trimming removed 8 bases at V and 2 bases at J, with 16 bases between. This chain's CDR3 is CASGPGRGAYNEQFF. The DNA of the CDR3 is TGCGCCAGCGGCCCCGGTAGGGGCGCCTACAATGAGCAGTTCTTC.

V is TRBV19 and J is TRBJ2-7; a possible D gene is TRBD1 (5 bases). Trimming left V 4 bases short and J 3 bases short, with 10 bases between. Looked up from germline, CDR1 is LNHDA and CDR2 is SQIVND (reference sequence). This CDR3 region has 13 residues. CDR3: CASSKAGNYEQYF. The CDR3 nucleotides are TGTGCCAGTAGTAAGGCAGGGAACTACGAGCAGTACTTC. The variable domain in full, completed from reference TRBV19 and TRBJ2-7, reads DGGITQSPKYLFRKEGQNVTLSCEQNLNHDAMYWYRQDPGQGLRLIYYSQIVNDFQKGDIAEGYSVSREKKESFPLTVTSAQKNPTAFYLCASSKAGNYEQYFGPGTRLTVT.

The gene calls are TRBV18 and TRBJ2-6; 11 bases are a match to TRBD1. V gave up 9 bases and J gave up 4 bases; unmatched junction bases: 11. The CDR3 sequence is 17 residues long. Looked up from germline, CDR1 is KGHSH and CDR2 is LQKENI. CDR3 region: CASQQRTGGSGANVLTF. Here the CDR3 DNA reads TGTGCCAGTCAACAGAGGACAGGGGGCTCCGGGGCCAACGTCCTGACTTTC. The variable domain in full, with the rest retrieved from reference TRBV18 and TRBJ2-6, is NAGVMQNPRHLVRRRGQEARLRCSPMKGHSHVYWYRQLPEEGLKFMVYLQKENIIDESGMPKERFSAEFPKEGPSILRIQQVVRGDSAAYFCASQQRTGGSGANVLTFGAGSRLTVL.

The chain has TRBV25-1 and TRBJ1-1, with TRBD1 matching over 7 bases. This CDR3 spans 14 amino acids. V shed 4 bases, J shed 5 bases, and the junction held 7 bases outside the gene matches. CDR1 and CDR2 (germline): MGHDK, SYGVNS. The CDR3 region is CASSGQGLVTEAFF. The CDR3 DNA sequence: TGTGCCAGCAGTGGACAGGGTCTTGTGACTGAAGCTTTCTTT.

The chain recombines TRBV7-9 with TRBJ1-2, with D possibly being TRBD1 (6 bases). V was pared by 1 base and J by 7 bases, with 22 bases between. The CDR3 is 17 amino acids. Germline V gives CDR1 SEHNR, CDR2 FQNEAQ (reference sequence). The CDR3 is CASSLDLGGFRAFGYTF. In nucleotides, the CDR3 is TGTGCCAGCAGCTTAGACCTAGGGGGGTTCAGGGCGTTTGGCTACACCTTC.

V is TRBV30 and J is TRBJ2-3; D may be TRBD1 (6 bases). CDR3 size: 14 residues. Germline values: CDR1 GTSNPN, CDR2 SVGIG (reference sequence). V was shortened by 2 bases and J by 2 bases, with 11 bases between the two germline ends. The CDR3 loop is CAWSWAGATDTQYF. The CDR3 coding sequence is TGTGCCTGGAGTTGGGCAGGGGCCACAGATACGCAGTATTTT.

V and J are TRBV23-1 and TRBJ1-2; 10 nucleotides align to TRBD1. TRBV23-1 is an ORF, with its function uncertain. After removal of 0 bases from V and 1 base from J, the junction contained 2 bases not matched to a gene. The CDR3 is made up of 16 amino acids. CDR3 loop: CASSQSGQGVNYGYTF. The CDR3 coding sequence is TGCGCCAGCAGTCAATCCGGACAGGGGGTTAACTATGGCTACACCTTC.

This chain connects TRBV6-5 to TRBJ1-2, with D possibly TRBD1 on 6 matching bases. Germline-derived CDR1 and CDR2 are MNHEY and SVGAGI. The CDR3 spans 13 residues. Trimming took 9 bases from V and 6 from J, leaving 17 bases between them. CDR3 sequence reads: CARDGWGRNGYTF. In DNA, the CDR3 is TGTGCCAGGGACGGTTGGGGGCGAAATGGCTACACCTTC.

The CDR3 loop reads CASRRGNAYEQYF. The CDR3, as DNA: TGTGCCAGCCGACGAGGGAACGCCTACGAGCAGTACTTC. The V call is TRBV28, the J call TRBJ2-7, with D perhaps matching TRBD2 (5 bases). The CDR3 extends over 13 amino acids. Trimming shortened V by 8 bases and J by 2 bases, and 13 bases separated the two germline ends. Germline CDR1 is MDHEN and CDR2 is SYDVKM. The whole variable domain, filled in from reference TRBV28 and TRBJ2-7, reads DVKVTQSSRYLVKRTGEKVFLECVQDMDHENMFWYRQDPGLGLRLIYFSYDVKMKEKGDIPEGYSVSREKKERFSLILESASTNQTSMYLCASRRGNAYEQYFGPGTRLTVT.

The chain recombines TRBV2 with TRBJ1-4; D not certain. CDR1 is SNHLY, CDR2 FYNNEI, per germline. This CDR3 spans 14 amino acids. The V gene lost 6 bases and the J gene lost 0 bases, with 8 bases spanning the gap. CDR3 sequence reads: CASRFEATNEKLFF. In DNA, the CDR3 is TGTGCCAGCAGATTCGAGGCAACTAATGAAAAACTGTTTTTT.

The genes are TRBV15 and TRBJ1-2; tentatively, D is TRBD1 (5 bases). In germline, CDR1 is LNHNV, CDR2 YYDKDF (reference sequence). V shed 5 bases and J shed 8 bases, with 15 bases lying between them. The CDR3 consists of 13 residues. The CDR3 protein is CATSDRNRGGYTF. CDR3 DNA sequence: TGTGCCACCAGCGACAGAAATCGTGGAGGCTACACCTTC.

CDR3 residues: CASSTSGRADTLYNEQFF. DNA of the CDR3: TGTGCCAGCAGTACTAGCGGGAGGGCCGATACGCTATACAATGAGCAGTTCTTC. The rearrangement joins TRBV6-4 to TRBJ2-1; TRBD2 matches at 13 bases. With 5 bases clipped from V and 4 bases from J, the junction kept 11 bases outside the gene matches. Germline V CDR1 and CDR2: MRHNA, SNTAGT. The CDR3 length is 18 residues.

The chain combines TRBV7-2 with TRBJ1-4; 10 bases line up with TRBD1. The CDR3 has 14 amino acids. V dropped 6 bases and J dropped 5; count of bases not matched to a gene: 3. Germline V gives CDR1 SGHTA, CDR2 FQGNSA. DNA for the CDR3: TGTGCCAGCAGTTGGACAGGGGGGAATGAAAAACTGTTTTTT. Protein sequence: CASSWTGGNEKLFF. Based on the CDR3 plus reference TRBV7-2 and TRBJ1-4, the full variable domain is GAGVSQSPSNKVTEKGKDVELRCDPISGHTALYWYRQSLGQGLEFLIYFQGNSAPDKSGLPSDRFSAERTGGSVSTLTIQRTQQEDSAVYLCASSWTGGNEKLFFGSGTQLSVL.

Ten or more counts support this clone. V and J are TRBV5-1 and TRBJ1-3, with D possibly being TRBD1 (5 bases). The V gene's germline CDR1 is SGHRS and CDR2 YFSETQ. The CDR3 runs 16 residues. With 4 bases removed from V and 2 bases from J, the gap between germline ends came to 16 bases. In DNA, the CDR3 is TGCGCCAGCAGCAGGAGCCGGGACGTACCTGGAAACACCATATATTTT. As protein: CASSRSRDVPGNTIYF.